This TCR beta chain comes out of a study of radiotherapy plus CTLA-4 blockade in lung cancer. General study points: Peripheral blood showed expansion of tumor-derived TCR clones after radiotherapy and ipilimumab.

On this clone: The target antigen is unknown.

This CDR3 comprises 14 residues. Trimming cost V 4 bases and J 9 bases; bases outside gene matches: 9. Germline CDR1 SGHRS, CDR2 YFSETQ. Repertoires were generated with immunoSEQ multiplex PCR, while TCRdb's copy carries only in-frame clones and drops some. The repertoire has some 45,000 clones, about 72% of them found once; the top ten carry roughly 7.6%. The rearrangement uses TRBV5-1 and TRBJ1-3; 8 bases map to TRBD1. The sequencing here drew on peripheral blood, taken from a patient treated with radiotherapy plus ipilimumab. This TCR came from a human donor with non-small cell lung cancer who had stable disease on radiotherapy plus ipilimumab. The CDR3 protein is CASSQGQGSATIYF. CDR3 coding DNA: TGCGCCAGCAGCCAAGGACAGGGAAGCGCCACCATATATTTT.